Each of the 28 T cell receptor beta chains below was sequenced from the same sample in a study of T cells in Graves' hyperthyroidism and ophthalmopathy. Amplified TCR beta CDR3 regions derived from RNA transcripts. An initial round of RT-PCR targeting the TCR CDR3 relied on the HTBI primer set. TCRdb re-derived calls from the multiplex PCR reads in MiXCR, one entry per CDR3 protein. This table holds around 620,000 distinct CDR3 sequences, 15% to 20% found once. Specimen: blood. These TCRs come from a woman aged 25-40 years with Graves' hyperthyroidism.

This clonotype occurred many times. The chain carries TRBV3-1 and TRBJ2-6, with 7 bases fitting TRBD1. V shed 1 base and J 0 bases; nucleotides not matched to a gene: 3. Germline CDR1 LGHDT, CDR2 YNNKEL (reference sequence). This CDR3 comprises 17 residues. The DNA for the CDR3 is TGTGCCAGCAGCCAAGGACAGGGCCTCTCTGGGGCCAACGTCCTGACTTTC. Translated, it gives CASSQGQGLSGANVLTF. Looking up the rest from reference TRBV3-1 and TRBJ2-6 gives the full variable domain: DTAVSQTPKYLVTQMGNDKSIKCEQNLGHDTMYWYKQDSKKFLKIMFSYNNKELIINETVPNRFSPKSPDKAHLNLHINSLELGDSAVYFCASSQGQGLSGANVLTFGAGSRLTVL.

The CDR3 here is CASSFRTGGAYYGYTF. CDR3 bases: TGTGCCAGCAGTTTTCGAACAGGGGGCGCATACTATGGCTACACCTTC. The V call is TRBV6-2 or TRBV6-3, the J call TRBJ1-2, with 9 bases lining up with TRBD1. Germline V gene lookup returns CDR1 MNHEY and CDR2 SVGEGT. CDR3 length: 16 amino acids. V was clipped by 4 bases and J by 3 bases; unmatched bases: 9.

This clonotype was recorded at least ten times. V and J are TRBV11-2 and TRBJ2-1, with 9 bases aligning to TRBD2. CDR3 length equals 15 residues. Germline CDR1 is SGHAT and CDR2 is FQNNGV. J was trimmed by 5 bases and V by 5 bases; bases with no gene match: 7. CDR3 sequence: CASSDLTSGNNEQFF. DNA for the CDR3: TGTGCCAGCAGCGACCTGACTAGCGGAAACAATGAGCAGTTCTTC.

As regards this clonotype: This may be a read error: a much more frequent sequence differs by one nucleotide. The chain has TRBV29-1 and TRBJ2-3; TRBD1 matches 7 bases. CDR3 length: 13 amino acids. The germline gives CDR1 SQVTM, CDR2 ANQGSEA. V trimming: 7 bases; J trimming: 3 bases; junction bases outside the gene matches: 7. The CDR3: CSASGQKTDTQYF. DNA of the CDR3: TGCAGCGCCTCGGGACAGAAAACAGATACGCAGTATTTT.

This clonotype was detected many times. The CDR3 sequence: CASRGGFAEAFF. The CDR3 DNA reads as TGTGCCAGCAGGGGGGGTTTCGCTGAAGCTTTCTTT. The gene calls are TRBV28 and TRBJ1-1; D possibly corresponds to TRBD1 (5 bases). Trimming took 6 bases from V and 6 from J, leaving 11 bases between them. CDR1 MDHEN and CDR2 SYDVKM come from the germline V gene. The CDR3 is 12 amino acids.

This clonotype was observed at least ten times. The chain joins TRBV7-2 to TRBJ2-3, with 7 bases that match TRBD2. The ends lost 3 bases at V and 5 bases at J; junction bases unmatched: 5. This CDR3 is 14 amino acids long. Germline lookup yields CDR1 SGHTA and CDR2 FQGNSA. The DNA for the CDR3 is TGTGCCAGCAGCTTTAGGACTAGTATAGATACGCAGTATTTT. Translated: CASSFRTSIDTQYF.

This clonotype was recorded at least ten times. V and J are TRBV5-8 and TRBJ2-2, with D unclear. Trimming left V 2 bases short and J 1 base short, with 6 bases between. This CDR3 contains 14 residues. CDR1 and CDR2 (germline): SGHTS, YDEGEE. CDR3 DNA sequence: TGTGCCAGCAGCTTAAGGCGGAACACCGGGGAGCTGTTTTTT. Protein sequence: CASSLRRNTGELFF.

This clonotype has only a few counts. The rearrangement uses TRBV5-1 and TRBJ2-5; 8 nucleotides agree with TRBD2. The CDR3 is made up of 15 amino acids. The V segment lost 2 bases and the J segment 4 bases; nucleotides outside the gene matches: 7. Germline lookup yields CDR1 SGHRS and CDR2 YFSETQ. CDR3 DNA sequence: TGCGCCAGCAGCTTAGGCGGGAGGACGGGAGAGACCCAGTACTTC. It translates to CASSLGGRTGETQYF.

This clonotype was observed many times. CDR3 DNA sequence: TGTGCCAGCAGCTCGATGCCCGGGGGTCCCTACAATGAGCAGTTCTTC. Its protein is CASSSMPGGPYNEQFF. The J gene is TRBJ2-1, the V gene TRBV28; D might be TRBD2 (6 bases). With 6 bases removed from V and 2 bases from J, the gap between germline ends came to 17 bases. This CDR3 is built from 16 residues. CDR1 is MDHEN and CDR2 is SYDVKM in the germline V gene.

At least ten counts were recorded for this clonotype. The chain is built from TRBV28 and TRBJ1-5, with 7 bases aligning to TRBD1. The germline V gene encodes CDR1 MDHEN and CDR2 SYDVKM. Trimming cost V 3 bases and J 4 bases; bases outside gene matches: 9. The CDR3 is 16 residues long. CDR3 nucleotides: TGTGCCAGCAGTTTTCCCCCGGACAGGTGGAATCAGCCCCAGCATTTT. This gives the protein CASSFPPDRWNQPQHF.

This clonotype came up a few times. The rearrangement links TRBV18 to TRBJ1-1; no clear D gene. V was trimmed by 3 bases and J by 1 base, leaving 15 bases between them. The germline V gene encodes CDR1 KGHSH and CDR2 LQKENI. The CDR3 extends over 16 amino acids. The CDR3 DNA sequence: TGTGCCAGCTCACCGAGAGGGTTAGTTGGGAACACTGAAGCTTTCTTT. This translates into CASSPRGLVGNTEAFF.

The rearrangement uses TRBV4-1 and TRBJ2-1, with 12 bases identical to TRBD2. Unmatched junction bases numbered 12, after V lost 5 bases and J lost 7 bases. This CDR3 contains 17 residues. The germline CDR1 and CDR2 sequences are MGHRA and YSYEKL. The CDR3 loop is CASSSRLLAGGPNEQFF. CDR3 nucleotide sequence: TGCGCCAGCAGCTCCAGGCTTCTAGCGGGAGGGCCGAATGAGCAGTTCTTC.

In this sample, this clonotype turned up many times. V and J are TRBV13 and TRBJ1-2; D remains unclear. Trimming removed 0 bases at V and 1 base at J, with 9 bases between. Germline lookup yields CDR1 PRHDT and CDR2 FYEKMQ (reference sequence). The CDR3 length is 15 residues. The CDR3 DNA reads TGTGCCAGCAGCTTAGGGAGGAGAGATAACTATGGCTACACCTTC. This gives the protein CASSLGRRDNYGYTF.

This clonotype has at least ten counts. This chain connects TRBV20-1 to TRBJ2-3; D is possibly TRBD1 (6 bases). The CDR3 is 14 amino acids. Trimming removed 6 bases from V and 8 bases from J, with 21 bases in between. The germline V gene has CDR1 DFQATT and CDR2 SNEGSKA (reference sequence). CDR3 DNA: TGCAGTGCGAAACGGGACAAGGGTTGGGTTACGCAGTATTTT. Protein product: CSAKRDKGWVTQYF.

This clonotype was seen ten or more times. The chain couples TRBV6-1 to TRBJ1-1; possible D gene TRBD1, 6 bases. The CDR3 loop spans 14 amino acids. Trimming took off 6 bases at V and 8 bases at J, with 19 bases between the two ends. The germline V gene has CDR1 MNHNS and CDR2 SASEGT. DNA of the CDR3: TGTGCCAGCAGCCGGATAGGGGGACGGCTAGAAGCTTTCTTT. Translating gives CASSRIGGRLEAFF.

This clonotype was recorded many times. CDR3 in amino acids: CAWSVSGTEQYF. The CDR3 nucleotides read TGTGCCTGGAGTGTTTCAGGGACAGAGCAGTACTTC. The chain combines TRBV30 with TRBJ2-7; tentative D call: TRBD1 (6 bases). CDR1 and CDR2 (germline): GTSNPN, SVGIG (reference sequence). Trimming stripped 0 bases from V and 7 bases from J, with 10 bases between. This CDR3 comprises 12 residues.

This chain links TRBV6-1 with TRBJ1-4; TRBD1 might be the D (6 bases). The CDR3 extends over 14 amino acids. Germline V gives CDR1 MNHNS, CDR2 SASEGT. Trimming pared 7 bases from V and 4 bases from J, leaving 13 bases between. The CDR3 nucleotides are TGTGCCAGCAAAAGGGGGGCTGGTAATGAAAAACTGTTTTTT. Translating gives CASKRGAGNEKLFF.

Notes on this clonotype: Just one base apart from a much larger clone, this may be a read error. V and J are TRBV20-1 and TRBJ2-7; TRBD1 agrees at 8 bases. The V gene's germline CDR1 is DFQATT and CDR2 SNEGSKA (reference sequence). The CDR3 length is 15 residues. CDR3 sequence: CSARDPGQGPYEQDF. In nucleotides, the CDR3 is TGCAGTGCTAGAGATCCCGGACAGGGACCCTACGAGCAGGACTTC.

This chain links TRBV3-1 with TRBJ1-2, with TRBD1 matching over 8 bases. This CDR3 comprises 13 residues. The V and J ends lost 2 bases and 7 bases, in that order; junction bases with no gene match: 3. The V gene's germline CDR1 is LGHDT and CDR2 YNNKEL (reference sequence). The CDR3 spells CASSQQGAAGYTF. In DNA, the CDR3 is TGTGCCAGCAGCCAACAGGGGGCTGCTGGCTACACCTTC.

This clonotype has just a few counts. V usage is TRBV18 and J usage is TRBJ2-7; 7 nucleotides align to TRBD1. After removal of 0 bases from V and 2 bases from J, the junction contained 4 bases not matched to a gene. The CDR3 loop spans 15 amino acids. Per germline, CDR1 KGHSH and CDR2 LQKENI. DNA for the CDR3: TGTGCCAGCTCACCACCTACAGGGGTAACCTACGAGCAGTACTTC. This translates into CASSPPTGVTYEQYF.

This clonotype has only a few counts. CDR3 residues: CASSKQGQETQYF. Written as DNA, the CDR3 is TGTGCCAGCAGCAAACAGGGGCAAGAGACCCAGTACTTC. The genes are TRBV5-5 and TRBJ2-5, with 7 bases fitting TRBD1. This CDR3 has 13 amino acids. The trim removed 4 bases at V and 2 bases at J, leaving 2 bases unmatched. Germline V CDR1 and CDR2: SGHKS, YYEKEE (reference sequence).

The rearrangement links TRBV6-2 or TRBV6-3 to TRBJ1-3; D is unclear. This CDR3 spans 15 amino acids. Germline V gives CDR1 MNHEY, CDR2 SVGEGT. V lost 6 bases to trimming and J lost 0 bases, with 12 bases between them. The CDR3 bases are TGTGCCAGCAGCCGCGAGAGCACCTCTGGAAACACCATATATTTT. This encodes CASSRESTSGNTIYF.

This clonotype appeared many times. The rearrangement links TRBV5-5 to TRBJ1-2, with D tentatively TRBD1 (6 bases). Germline lookup yields CDR1 SGHKS and CDR2 YYEKEE (reference sequence). The CDR3 is 12 amino acids. V was clipped by 1 base and J by 6 bases, with 7 bases between them. CDR3 in DNA: TGTGCCAGCAGCTTGACAGGGAATGGCTACACCTTC. Its protein is CASSLTGNGYTF.

Comments on this clonotype: Since a much larger clone is just one base distant, this may be a read error. This chain connects TRBV28 to TRBJ1-2; D unclear. The germline V and J ends were trimmed by 5 bases and 3 bases, with 7 bases remaining between them. Germline V lookup: CDR1 MDHEN, CDR2 SYDVKM. The CDR3 extends over 12 amino acids. CDR3 in DNA: TGTGCCAGCAGTCCCCCGTACTATGGCTACACCTTC. As protein: CASSPPYYGYTF.

This clonotype turned up a few times. The genes are TRBV19 and TRBJ2-3, with D unresolved. V lost 1 base to trimming and J lost 2 bases, with 7 bases between them. Germline V lookup: CDR1 LNHDA, CDR2 SQIVND (reference sequence). The CDR3 totals 14 residues. The CDR3 nucleotides are TGTGCCAGTAGTATAGGGCTGGCCACAGATACGCAGTATTTT. As protein: CASSIGLATDTQYF. Full variable domain (remainder filled in from reference TRBV19 and TRBJ2-3): DGGITQSPKYLFRKEGQNVTLSCEQNLNHDAMYWYRQDPGQGLRLIYYSQIVNDFQKGDIAEGYSVSREKKESFPLTVTSAQKNPTAFYLCASSIGLATDTQYFGPGTRLTVL.

The rearrangement links TRBV5-1 to TRBJ2-1; TRBD2 matches at 9 bases. CDR3 length equals 16 residues. Germline CDR1 is SGHRS and CDR2 is YFSETQ. The V gene end was trimmed by 0 bases and the J gene end by 9 bases; junction bases not matched to a gene: 10. This CDR3 reads CASSLVSASGTSEQFF. The CDR3 DNA is TGCGCCAGCAGCTTGGTCTCGGCTAGCGGGACTAGTGAGCAGTTCTTC.

This clonotype was seen only a few times. V is TRBV13 and J is TRBJ2-4; 8 nucleotides agree with TRBD1. J was trimmed by 0 bases and V by 4 bases; bases with no gene match: 8. The V gene's germline CDR1 is PRHDT and CDR2 FYEKMQ (reference sequence). This CDR3 spans 17 amino acids. The CDR3 DNA reads TGTGCCAGCAGCTCCTCAGGGGGCGATCTAGCCAAAAACATTCAGTACTTC. It codes for CASSSSGGDLAKNIQYF.

In DNA, the CDR3 is TGTGCCAGCAGCCAAGTTGGGGACAGCACAGATACGCAGTATTTT. Residues: CASSQVGDSTDTQYF. The chain employs TRBV4-2 and TRBJ2-3; D tentatively fits TRBD1 or TRBD2 (5 bases each). The CDR3 contains 15 residues. With 1 base removed from V and 0 bases from J, the gap between germline ends came to 8 bases. The V gene's germline CDR1 is LGHNA and CDR2 YNFKEQ.